The sequence of this T cell receptor beta chain was determined in a study of blood T cell repertoires in COVID-19. Study details: Acute-phase and convalescent COVID-19 samples originated in the United States, Italy and Spain.

Per the authors' pipeline: Amplified reference gene primers provided the basis for estimating nucleated cell counts. Sequencing used immunoSEQ multiplex PCR; TCRdb keeps in-frame clones, though not all of them. Clone size and the V and J calls come from that table; the DNA yielded D and trimming. The profile shows some 190,000 clones, around four fifths of them singletons. The specimen sequenced was peripheral blood. The sequence came from a human donor in a cohort sampled during active COVID-19.

CDR3 in DNA: TGTGCCAGCACCGAATTCGGATCTTCCAGGGGGCCCCAGCATTTT. Its protein is CASTEFGSSRGPQHF. The chain has TRBV2 and TRBJ1-5; D may be TRBD1 (6 bases). V was cut by 7 bases and J by 9 bases, with 22 bases left in between. The CDR3 has 15 amino acids. Germline loops: CDR1 SNHLY, CDR2 FYNNEI. Filled out from reference TRBV2 and TRBJ1-5, the complete variable domain reads EPEVTQTPSHQVTQMGQEVILRCVPISNHLYFYWYRQILGQKVEFLVSFYNNEISEKSEIFDDQFSVERPDGSNFTLKIRSTKLEDSAMYFCASTEFGSSRGPQHFGDGTRLSIL.